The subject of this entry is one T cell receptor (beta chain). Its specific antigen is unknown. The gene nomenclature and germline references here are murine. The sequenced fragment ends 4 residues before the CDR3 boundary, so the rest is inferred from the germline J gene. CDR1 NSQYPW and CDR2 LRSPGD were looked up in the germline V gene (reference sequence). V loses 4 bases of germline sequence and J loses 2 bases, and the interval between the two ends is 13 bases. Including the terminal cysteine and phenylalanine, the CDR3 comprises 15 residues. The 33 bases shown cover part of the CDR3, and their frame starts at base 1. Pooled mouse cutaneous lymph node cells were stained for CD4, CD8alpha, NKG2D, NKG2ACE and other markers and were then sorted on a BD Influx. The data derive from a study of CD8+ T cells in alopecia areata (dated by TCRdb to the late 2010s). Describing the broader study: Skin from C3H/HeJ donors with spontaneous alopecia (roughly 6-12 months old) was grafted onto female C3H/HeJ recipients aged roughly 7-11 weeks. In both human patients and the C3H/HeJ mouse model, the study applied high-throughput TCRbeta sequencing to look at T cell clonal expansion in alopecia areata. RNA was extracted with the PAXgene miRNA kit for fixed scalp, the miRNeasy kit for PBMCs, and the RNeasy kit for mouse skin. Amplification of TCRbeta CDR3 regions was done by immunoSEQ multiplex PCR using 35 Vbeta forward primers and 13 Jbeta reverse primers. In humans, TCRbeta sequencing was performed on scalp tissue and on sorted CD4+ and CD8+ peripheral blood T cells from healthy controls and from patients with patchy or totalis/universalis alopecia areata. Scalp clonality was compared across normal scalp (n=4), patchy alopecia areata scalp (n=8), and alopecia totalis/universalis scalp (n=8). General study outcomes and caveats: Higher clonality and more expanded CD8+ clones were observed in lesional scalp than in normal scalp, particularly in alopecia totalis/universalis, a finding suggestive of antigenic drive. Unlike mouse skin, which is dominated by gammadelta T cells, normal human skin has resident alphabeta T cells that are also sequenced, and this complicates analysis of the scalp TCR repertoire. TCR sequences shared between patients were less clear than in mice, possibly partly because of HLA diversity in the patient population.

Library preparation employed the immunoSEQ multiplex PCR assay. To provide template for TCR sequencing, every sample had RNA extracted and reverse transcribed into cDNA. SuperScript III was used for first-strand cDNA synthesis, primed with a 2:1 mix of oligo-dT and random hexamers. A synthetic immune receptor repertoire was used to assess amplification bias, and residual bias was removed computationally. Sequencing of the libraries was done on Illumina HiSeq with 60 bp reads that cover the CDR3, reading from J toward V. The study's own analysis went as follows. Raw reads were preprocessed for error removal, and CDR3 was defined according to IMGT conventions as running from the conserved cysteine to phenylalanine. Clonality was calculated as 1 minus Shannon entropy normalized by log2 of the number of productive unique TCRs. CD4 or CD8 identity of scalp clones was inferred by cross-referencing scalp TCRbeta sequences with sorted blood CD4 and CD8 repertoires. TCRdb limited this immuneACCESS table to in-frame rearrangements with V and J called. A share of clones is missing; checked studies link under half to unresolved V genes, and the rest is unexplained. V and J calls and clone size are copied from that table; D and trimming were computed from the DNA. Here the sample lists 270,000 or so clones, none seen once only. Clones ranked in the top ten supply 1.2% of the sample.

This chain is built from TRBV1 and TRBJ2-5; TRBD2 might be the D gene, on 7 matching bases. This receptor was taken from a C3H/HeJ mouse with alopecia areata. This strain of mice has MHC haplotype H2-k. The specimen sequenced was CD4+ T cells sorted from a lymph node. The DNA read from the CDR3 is TGCACCTGCAGTGAACCTGGGGGCTTCCAAGAC. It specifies CTCSEPGGFQD. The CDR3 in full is CTCSEPGGFQDTQYF.